Below, one T cell receptor (beta chain) is given with its context. The target antigen is unknown. The repertoire was sequenced with immunoSEQ multiplex PCR; TCRdb's copy has only in-frame clones and lacks some. The profile covers around 90,000 clones, with approximately 86% appearing a single time and about 1.7% taken by the ten largest. These data belong to a study of T cell repertoires and HLA-DP antigens. The sequencing input was CD4+ T cells from PBMCs. This sequence originates from a man aged 45-65 years in good health and CMV-seronegative.

The CDR3 here is CASSPRQGAVSYGYTF. In nucleotides, the CDR3 is TGTGCCAGCTCACCAAGGCAGGGGGCTGTGAGCTATGGCTACACCTTC. The chain has TRBV18 and TRBJ1-2, with 8 bases aligning to TRBD1. CDR1 and CDR2 from the germline V gene are KGHSH and LQKENI. The J segment lost 4 bases and the V segment lost 2 bases, leaving 9 bases of the junction unmatched. The CDR3 is 16 residues long.